This TCR beta chain comes out of a study of T cell responses to AZD1222 COVID-19 vaccine (dated by TCRdb to the early 2020s). Broadly, across the study: AZD1222 recipients whose second dose came at about 4 weeks and those whose second dose came at about 12 weeks were combined into one group, since spike-specific TCR depth and breadth did not differ between the two schedules. TCR sequencing was performed for some 250 trial participants, of whom about 200 were given two doses of AZD1222 and around 25 were given two doses of MenACWY control vaccine. Trial participants were enrolled by age into subgroups of 18-55, 56-69 and 70-plus years, and around 150, 28 and 57 TCR-sequenced participants, respectively, were included in these subgroups.

Its CDR3 holds 12 amino acids, cysteine through phenylalanine. This entry keeps only the CDR3 DNA: 36 bases, framed from base 1. V is reduced by 8 bases and J by 6 bases, leaving a spacing of 11 bases between them. Sequences MRHNA (CDR1) and SNTAGT (CDR2) are obtained from the germline V gene. Paper-wide results and their limitations: Reportedly, almost half of the unique spike-specific TCRs recognized epitopes lying outside the regions that are mutated in the B.1.351 and B.1.1.7 variants. Participants were mostly white British and included more females than males, and it was suggested by the authors that clonal diversity may have been underestimated. Only a handful of AZD1222 recipients were SARS-CoV-2 seropositive at baseline, limiting conclusions about previously exposed vaccinees. CD4 TCRs associated with the vaccine covered the entire spike protein, and the dominant responses were in regions 160-218 and 743-854. Because no day 14 peak-response samples were available, the repertoires could be characterized only after the peak T cell response. After two AZD1222 doses, spike-specific TCR breadth and depth were significantly higher than at day 0 and than in MenACWY recipients. In the small 56-69-year group, the increase in depth fell short of significance, most likely because of low power.

The CDR3 regions of human TCRbeta chains were subjected to immunosequencing. The source study handled its data this way. TCRs in the repertoires were compared against a reference library of SARS-CoV-2-specific TCRs that had been generated with the MIRA antigen-specificity platform. Breadth meant the fraction of unique TCRs that were SARS-CoV-2-associated, whereas depth meant the fraction of total T cells that were SARS-CoV-2-associated. Using the MIRA data, each spike-specific TCR was assigned both to the spike region to which the TCR was reactive and to a CD4 or CD8 class. Log10-transformed breadth and depth values were compared by one-way ANOVA with Sidak's multiple comparisons tests. The table comes from immuneACCESS by way of TCRdb, which keeps in-frame sequences with V and J called. Part of the clones is missing from these tables; in studies checked, under half for an unresolved V gene and the rest for unknown reasons. V and J calls and clone size come straight from that table; D and trimming were deduced from the DNA. The sample records about 190,000 clones, approximately 94% of which are singletons. About 9.3% of the sample comes from the top ten.

Points on this clone: Its cognate antigen has yet to be identified. No clone much larger than this one lies a single base away; base qualities are absent.

The label giving this sample's time point can be read as: baseline before first vaccination. Vaccinee samples were obtained from the UK trials COV001 and COV002, which included a single-blind randomized controlled phase 2/3 trial of AZD1222 (ChAdOx1 nCoV-19) in healthy adults. Trial participant PBMC samples were collected at day 0 and day 28 after the second dose for TCRbeta chain sequencing. The starting material was peripheral blood, obtained on day 0 of AZD1222 vaccination. Recombination connected TRBV6-4 to TRBJ2-1; no confident D gene assignment can be made. The TCR originated in an adult in good health. The CDR3 here reads CASPRGLNEQFF. The sequenced DNA: TGTGCCAGCCCCCGTGGGCTCAATGAGCAGTTCTTC.